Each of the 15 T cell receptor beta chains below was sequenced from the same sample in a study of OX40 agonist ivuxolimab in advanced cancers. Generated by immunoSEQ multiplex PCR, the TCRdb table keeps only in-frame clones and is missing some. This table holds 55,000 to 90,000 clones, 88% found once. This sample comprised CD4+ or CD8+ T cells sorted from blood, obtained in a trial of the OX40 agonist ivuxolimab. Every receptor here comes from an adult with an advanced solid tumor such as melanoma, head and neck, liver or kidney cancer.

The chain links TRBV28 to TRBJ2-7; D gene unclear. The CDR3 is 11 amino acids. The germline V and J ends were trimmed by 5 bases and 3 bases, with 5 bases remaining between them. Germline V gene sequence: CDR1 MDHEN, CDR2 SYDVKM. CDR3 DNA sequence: TGTGCCAGCAGTCCCCACTACGAGCAGTACTTC. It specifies CASSPHYEQYF. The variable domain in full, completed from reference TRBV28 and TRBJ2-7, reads DVKVTQSSRYLVKRTGEKVFLECVQDMDHENMFWYRQDPGLGLRLIYFSYDVKMKEKGDIPEGYSVSREKKERFSLILESASTNQTSMYLCASSPHYEQYFGPGTRLTVT.

This chain's CDR3 is CASSLEQGSTYNEQFF. The CDR3 nucleotides read TGTGCCAGCAGCTTAGAGCAGGGGAGTACCTACAATGAGCAGTTCTTC. This chain uses TRBV11-2 with TRBJ2-1; tentatively, D is TRBD1 (6 bases). V was clipped by 0 bases and J by 2 bases, with 11 bases between them. The germline gives CDR1 SGHAT, CDR2 FQNNGV. The CDR3 has 16 amino acids.

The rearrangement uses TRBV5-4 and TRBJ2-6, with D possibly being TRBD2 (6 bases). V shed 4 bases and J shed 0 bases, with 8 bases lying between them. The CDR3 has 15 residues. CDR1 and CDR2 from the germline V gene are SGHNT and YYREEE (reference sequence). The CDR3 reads CASSPGGSGANVLTF. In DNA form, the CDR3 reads TGTGCCAGCAGCCCCGGGGGCTCTGGGGCCAACGTCCTGACTTTC.

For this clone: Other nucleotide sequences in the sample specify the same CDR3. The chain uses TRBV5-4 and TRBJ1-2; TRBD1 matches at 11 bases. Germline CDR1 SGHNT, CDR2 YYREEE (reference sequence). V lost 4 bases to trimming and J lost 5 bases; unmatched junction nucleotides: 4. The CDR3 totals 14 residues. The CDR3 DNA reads TGTGCCAGCAGCAGGGACAGGGGGAATTATGGCTACACCTTC. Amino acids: CASSRDRGNYGYTF.

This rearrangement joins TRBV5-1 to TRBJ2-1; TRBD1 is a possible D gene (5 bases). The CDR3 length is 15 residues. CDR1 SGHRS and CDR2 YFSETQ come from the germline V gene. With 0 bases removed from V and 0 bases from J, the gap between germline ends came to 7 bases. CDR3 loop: CASSLDQGSYNEQFF. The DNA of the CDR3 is TGCGCCAGCAGCTTGGATCAGGGCTCCTACAATGAGCAGTTCTTC.

The CDR3: CASSFGRGQETQYF. The CDR3 coding sequence is TGCGCCAGCAGCTTCGGGCGGGGACAAGAGACCCAGTACTTC. The V call is TRBV5-1, the J call TRBJ2-5, with D perhaps TRBD2 (6 bases). The germline V and J ends were trimmed by 2 bases and 2 bases, with 10 bases remaining between them. This CDR3 spans 14 amino acids. Per germline, CDR1 SGHRS and CDR2 YFSETQ.

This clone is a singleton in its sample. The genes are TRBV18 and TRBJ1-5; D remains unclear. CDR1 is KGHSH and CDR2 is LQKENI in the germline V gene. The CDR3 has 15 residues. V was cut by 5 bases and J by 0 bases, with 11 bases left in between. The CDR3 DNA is TGTGCCAGCTCAATGTTACAGCATAGCAATCAGCCCCAGCATTTT. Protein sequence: CASSMLQHSNQPQHF.

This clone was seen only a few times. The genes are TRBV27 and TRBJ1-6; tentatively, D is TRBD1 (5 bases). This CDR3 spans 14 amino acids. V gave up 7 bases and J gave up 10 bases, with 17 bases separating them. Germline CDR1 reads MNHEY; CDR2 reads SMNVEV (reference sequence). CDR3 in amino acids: CASTSAGWGSPLHF. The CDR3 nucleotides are TGTGCCAGCACTTCGGCAGGATGGGGGTCACCCCTCCACTTT.

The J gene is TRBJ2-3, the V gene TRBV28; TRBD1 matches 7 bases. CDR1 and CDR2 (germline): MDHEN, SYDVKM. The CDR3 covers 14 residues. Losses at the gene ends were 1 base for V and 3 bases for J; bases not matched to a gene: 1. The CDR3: CASSLLDRTDTQYF. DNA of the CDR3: TGTGCCAGCAGTTTATTGGACAGGACAGATACGCAGTATTTT.

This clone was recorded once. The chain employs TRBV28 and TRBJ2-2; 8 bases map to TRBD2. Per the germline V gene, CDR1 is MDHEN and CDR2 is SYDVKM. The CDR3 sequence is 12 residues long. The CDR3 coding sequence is TGTGCATGCCCGGGGGGGACCGGGGAGCTGTTTTTT. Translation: CACPGGTGELFF.

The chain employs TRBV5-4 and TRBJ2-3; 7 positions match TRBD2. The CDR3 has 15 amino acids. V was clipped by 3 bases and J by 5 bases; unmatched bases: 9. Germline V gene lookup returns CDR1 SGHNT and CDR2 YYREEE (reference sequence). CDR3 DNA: TGTGCCAGCAGCTCTGCGGGAGTTGCCGGAGATACGCAGTATTTT. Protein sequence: CASSSAGVAGDTQYF.

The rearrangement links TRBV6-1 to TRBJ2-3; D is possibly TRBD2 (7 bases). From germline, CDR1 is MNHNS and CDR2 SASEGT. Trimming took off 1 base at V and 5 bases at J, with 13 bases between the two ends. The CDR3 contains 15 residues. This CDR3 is CASSEVGGDGDTQYF. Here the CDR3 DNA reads TGTGCCAGCAGTGAAGTAGGGGGGGATGGAGATACGCAGTATTTT.

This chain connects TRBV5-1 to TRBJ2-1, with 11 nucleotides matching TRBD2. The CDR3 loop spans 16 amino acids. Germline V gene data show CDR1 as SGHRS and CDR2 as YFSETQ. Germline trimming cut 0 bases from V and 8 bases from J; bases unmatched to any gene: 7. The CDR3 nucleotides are TGCGCCAGCAGCTTGGCCCTTAGCGGGAGGGGGGATGAGCAGTTCTTC. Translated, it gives CASSLALSGRGDEQFF.

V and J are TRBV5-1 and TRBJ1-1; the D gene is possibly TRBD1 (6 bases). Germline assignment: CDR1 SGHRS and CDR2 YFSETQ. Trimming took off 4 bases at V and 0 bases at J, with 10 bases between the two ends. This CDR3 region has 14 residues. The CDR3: CASSGGQLNTEAFF. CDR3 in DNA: TGCGCCAGCAGCGGGGGGCAGTTGAACACTGAAGCTTTCTTT.

The CDR3 region is CASSLSPGPNQPQHF. The CDR3 region has the DNA TGTGCCAGCAGTTTATCGCCGGGTCCCAATCAGCCCCAGCATTTT. The chain carries TRBV27 and TRBJ1-5; D ambiguous. The V gene lost 0 bases and the J gene lost 3 bases, with 9 bases spanning the gap. The germline V gene encodes CDR1 MNHEY and CDR2 SMNVEV (reference sequence). The CDR3 covers 15 residues.